One and the same sample provided the 29 T cell receptor beta chains below, sequenced in a study of blood T cell repertoires in COVID-19 (dated by TCRdb to about 2020). Library creation used the immunoSEQ multiplex PCR assay. TCRdb carries this immuneACCESS record with in-frame sequences only. Its versions omit some clonotypes, under half of them owing to an unresolved V gene in the studies checked, with the rest unexplained. For this sample the table gives just over 300,000 clones, of which about nine tenths were detected only once. The ten most abundant clones make up 3.5% to 5% of the sample. Input material: PBMCs or T cells enriched from blood (not recorded which). These receptors were taken from a man in his thirties or forties who had recovered from COVID-19.

Concerning this clone: The same CDR3 can be traced to other DNA sequences in this sample. The rearrangement links TRBV18 to TRBJ2-7; D not certain. The CDR3 is 13 residues long. Germline V CDR1 and CDR2: KGHSH, LQKENI. The V and J ends lost 3 bases and 1 base respectively, with 7 bases between them. The chain's CDR3 is CASSPLSSYEQYF. The CDR3 DNA reads TGTGCCAGCTCACCCCTAAGTTCCTACGAGCAGTACTTC.

This clone was picked up one time. The chain couples TRBV19 to TRBJ1-2; the match to TRBD1 covers 11 bases. This CDR3 has 15 amino acids. J was trimmed by 2 bases and V by 6 bases; bases with no gene match: 5. The germline V gene encodes CDR1 LNHDA and CDR2 SQIVND (reference sequence). CDR3 loop: CASRRTGGANYGYTF. In nucleotides, the CDR3 is TGTGCCAGTAGGCGGACAGGGGGCGCAAACTATGGCTACACCTTC. The variable domain in full, completed from reference TRBV19 and TRBJ1-2, reads DGGITQSPKYLFRKEGQNVTLSCEQNLNHDAMYWYRQDPGQGLRLIYYSQIVNDFQKGDIAEGYSVSREKKESFPLTVTSAQKNPTAFYLCASRRTGGANYGYTFGSGTRLTVV.

This clone has a handful of counts. The chain couples TRBV5-1 to TRBJ2-5; 11 nucleotides align to TRBD2. Germline V lookup: CDR1 SGHRS, CDR2 YFSETQ. V dropped 5 bases and J dropped 2; count of bases not matched to a gene: 5. The CDR3 is 15 residues long. This CDR3 reads CASSRLAGTQETQYF. The CDR3 bases are TGCGCCAGCAGTAGACTAGCGGGGACGCAAGAGACCCAGTACTTC.

This sequence joins TRBV15 and TRBJ2-5, with D possibly TRBD2 on 6 matching bases. The length of the CDR3 is 18 residues. V was pared by 0 bases and J by 7 bases, with 24 bases between. CDR1 LNHNV and CDR2 YYDKDF come from the germline V gene (reference sequence). The CDR3: CATSRDVYFGGDVGTQYF. In DNA, the CDR3 is TGTGCCACCAGCAGAGATGTATACTTCGGGGGAGATGTTGGGACCCAGTACTTC. Filled out from reference TRBV15 and TRBJ2-5, the complete variable domain reads DAMVIQNPRYQVTQFGKPVTLSCSQTLNHNVMYWYQQKSSQAPKLLFHYYDKDFNNEADTPDNFQSRRPNTSFCFLDIRSPGLGDTAMYLCATSRDVYFGGDVGTQYFGPGTRLLVL.

This clone was seen a handful of times. CDR3 bases: TGTGCCAGCCGACTCGGGACAGGTGACACTGAAGCTTTCTTT. Its protein product is CASRLGTGDTEAFF. The chain couples TRBV18 to TRBJ1-1; 8 bases align to TRBD1. Trimming took 8 bases from V and 3 from J; bases not matched to a gene: 8. CDR1 and CDR2 from the germline V gene are KGHSH and LQKENI. This CDR3 comprises 14 residues.

This CDR3 reads CASRRARDSNQPQHF. In DNA, the CDR3 is TGTGCCAGCAGACGCGCCCGGGACTCCAATCAGCCCCAGCATTTT. V gene TRBV27 combines with J gene TRBJ1-5; weak D call: TRBD1 (5 bases). V was shortened by 6 bases and J by 3 bases, with 15 bases between the two germline ends. CDR3 length equals 15 residues. Germline V gives CDR1 MNHEY, CDR2 SMNVEV (reference sequence).

The chain uses TRBV27 and TRBJ1-2; D possibly corresponds to TRBD1 (6 bases). Trimming took 1 base from V and 7 from J, leaving 13 bases between them. The CDR3 extends over 14 amino acids. Germline CDR1 reads MNHEY; CDR2 reads SMNVEV (reference sequence). CDR3 DNA sequence: TGTGCCAGCAGTTTATGGCAGGGGTCGAGTGGCTACACCTTC. Translation: CASSLWQGSSGYTF.

V is TRBV18 and J is TRBJ2-7; D remains unclear. CDR1 and CDR2 from the germline V gene are KGHSH and LQKENI. Trimming shortened V by 0 bases and J by 3 bases, and 21 bases separated the two germline ends. This CDR3 contains 18 residues. CDR3 in DNA: TGTGCCAGCTCACCACCGGTCAGTGCGGATATACGCCTCTACGAGCAGTACTTC. Translation: CASSPPVSADIRLYEQYF.

The rearrangement uses TRBV10-1 and TRBJ2-5; 9 bases are shared with TRBD1. Germline CDR1 reads WNHNN; CDR2 reads SYGVQD (reference sequence). CDR3 length: 14 amino acids. Trimming cost V 8 bases and J 4 bases; bases outside gene matches: 8. The CDR3 loop is CASGGTGKGETQYF. CDR3 nucleotide sequence: TGCGCCAGCGGGGGGACAGGGAAGGGAGAGACCCAGTACTTC.

The chain has TRBV3-1 (or the pseudogene TRBV3-2) and TRBJ2-3; the match to TRBD2 covers 7 bases. CDR3 length: 17 residues. V gave up 4 bases and J gave up 4 bases; unmatched junction bases: 14. Germline CDR1 and CDR2: LGHDT and YNNKEL (reference sequence). In nucleotides, the CDR3 is TGTGCCAGCAGCCCTCCCGGCTCTAGCGGAAAAGCAGATACGCAGTATTTT. This codes for CASSPPGSSGKADTQYF.

The V call is TRBV5-1, the J call TRBJ2-5; 12 nucleotides line up with TRBD1. Germline V lookup: CDR1 SGHRS, CDR2 YFSETQ. V was pared by 4 bases and J by 1 base, with 5 bases of the junction left unmatched. The CDR3 spans 16 residues. The CDR3: CASSARDRGPQETQYF. The CDR3 DNA is TGCGCCAGCAGCGCGAGGGACAGGGGGCCCCAAGAGACCCAGTACTTC.

V and J are TRBV9 and TRBJ1-2, with TRBD1 identical over 10 bases. The germline V gene encodes CDR1 SGDLS and CDR2 YYNGEE. This CDR3 has 15 residues. With V trimmed by 3 bases and J by 8 bases, 10 bases remained unmatched. The CDR3: CASSALRVTGGGYTF. For the CDR3, the DNA is TGTGCCAGCAGCGCTTTGAGAGTGACAGGGGGCGGCTACACCTTC. The whole variable domain, filled in from reference TRBV9 and TRBJ1-2, reads DSGVTQTPKHLITATGQRVTLRCSPRSGDLSVYWYQQSLDQGLQFLIQYYNGEERAKGNILERFSAQQFPDLHSELNLSSLELGDSALYFCASSALRVTGGGYTFGSGTRLTVV.

Comments on this clone: At one end, the junction sequence differs from germline, possibly due to a read error. The chain carries TRBV7-8 and TRBJ2-3, with 8 bases matching TRBD2. The germline V gene encodes CDR1 SGHVS and CDR2 FQNEAQ. This CDR3 spans 17 amino acids. The CDR3 reads CASSLAGGWTSTDTQYF. The CDR3 DNA is TGTGCCAGCAGCCTAGCGGGCGGATGGACTAGCACAGATACGCAGTATTTT.

This clone appeared a few times. V usage is TRBV3-1 (or the pseudogene TRBV3-2) and J usage is TRBJ1-3; D might be TRBD1 (5 bases). Germline V CDR1 and CDR2: LGHDT, YNNKEL (reference sequence). This CDR3 is 15 amino acids long. V was shortened by 2 bases and J by 2 bases, with 10 bases between the two germline ends. Written as DNA, the CDR3 is TGTGCCAGCAGCCAAAGTACGGGGGCTGGAAACACCATATATTTT. Translation gives CASSQSTGAGNTIYF.

V usage is TRBV7-8 and J usage is TRBJ2-1; 8 nucleotides match TRBD2. Germline V lookup: CDR1 SGHVS, CDR2 FQNEAQ. The CDR3 has 14 residues. Trimming cost V 10 bases and J 4 bases; bases outside gene matches: 9. CDR3: CAILSGSLYNEQFF. Written as DNA, the CDR3 is TGTGCCATCCTCAGCGGGAGTCTTTACAATGAGCAGTTCTTC.

Worth noting for this clone: The same CDR3 is also encoded by other DNA sequences in this sample. The chain recombines TRBV5-6 with TRBJ1-6, with 9 bases that match TRBD1. Germline CDR1 SGHDT, CDR2 YYEEEE. V was clipped by 0 bases and J by 7 bases; unmatched bases: 2. The CDR3 runs to 15 residues. The DNA of the CDR3 is TGTGCCAGCAGCTTGGCCGGGACAGGGAATTCACCCCTCCACTTT. This sequence encodes CASSLAGTGNSPLHF.

In this sample, this clone turned up a few times. The chain recombines TRBV3-1 (or the pseudogene TRBV3-2) with TRBJ2-2; D might be TRBD1 (6 bases). Germline lookup yields CDR1 LGHDT and CDR2 YNNKEL (reference sequence). The CDR3 length is 17 residues. V was shortened by 1 base and J by 4 bases, with 16 bases between the two germline ends. CDR3 region: CASSQVGQGGATGELFF. The CDR3 nucleotides read TGTGCCAGCAGCCAAGTCGGGCAAGGGGGTGCCACCGGGGAGCTGTTTTTT.

The rearrangement links TRBV9 to TRBJ1-2; tentative D call: TRBD1 (6 bases). CDR1 is SGDLS, CDR2 YYNGEE, per germline. There are 15 residues in the CDR3. The germline V and J ends were trimmed by 3 bases and 6 bases, with 18 bases remaining between them. The CDR3 protein is CASSARPAGDNGYTF. As DNA, the CDR3 is TGTGCCAGCAGCGCACGACCTGCAGGGGATAATGGCTACACCTTC.

V gene TRBV6-2 or TRBV6-3 combines with J gene TRBJ2-1; tentatively, D is TRBD1 (5 bases). V was clipped by 6 bases and J by 3 bases, with 18 bases between them. CDR3 size: 16 residues. In germline, CDR1 is MNHEY, CDR2 SVGEGT. The CDR3 DNA follows: TGTGCCAGCAGCCCTCCCGACAGAAACCTCTACAATGAGCAGTTCTTC. Its protein product is CASSPPDRNLYNEQFF.

The count of this clone is one. The chain recombines TRBV7-9 with TRBJ2-1; 10 nucleotides agree with TRBD1. Germline V CDR1 and CDR2: SEHNR, FQNEAQ (reference sequence). The trim removed 8 bases at V and 7 bases at J, leaving 14 bases unmatched. The length of the CDR3 is 16 residues. The CDR3 region has the DNA TGTGCCAGCGCCCGAACCGGGACAGGGGTTGGGAATGAGCAGTTCTTC. Protein sequence: CASARTGTGVGNEQFF. The full variable domain, in which reference TRBV7-9 and TRBJ2-1 provide the parts outside the CDR3, is DTGVSQNPRHKITKRGQNVTFRCDPISEHNRLYWYRQTLGQGPEFLTYFQNEAQLEKSRLLSDRFSAERPKGSFSTLEIQRTEQGDSAMYLCASARTGTGVGNEQFFGPGTRLTVL.

The rearrangement joins TRBV12-2 to TRBJ2-7; the table names TRBD1, a call not compared with the DNA. TRBV12-2 is a recognized pseudogene. This CDR3 is 14 amino acids long. The DNA of the CDR3 is TGTGCAAGTGGACGAAGAGACAGGGTCTACGAGCAGTACTTC. It encodes CASGRRDRVYEQYF.

The chain employs TRBV10-3 and TRBJ2-3; 12 bases fit TRBD1. Per the germline V gene, CDR1 is ENHRY and CDR2 is SYGVKD. The CDR3 runs 15 residues. V was pared by 5 bases and J by 6 bases, with 6 bases of the junction left unmatched. The CDR3 sequence is CAISPGQGAVDTQYF. Here the CDR3 DNA reads TGTGCCATCAGTCCGGGACAGGGGGCGGTTGATACGCAGTATTTT.

The chain combines TRBV5-1 with TRBJ2-1; possibly TRBD2 for D (7 bases). V shed 5 bases and J shed 0 bases, with 18 bases lying between them. CDR1 is SGHRS, CDR2 YFSETQ, per germline. CDR3 length: 17 residues. CDR3 nucleotide sequence: TGCGCCAGCAGATCAGGGGAGGGTGATAGCTCCTACAATGAGCAGTTCTTC. Translation: CASRSGEGDSSYNEQFF.

This clone was observed once. V and J are TRBV6-4 and TRBJ1-6; 7 nucleotides line up with TRBD1. Germline V gene sequence: CDR1 MRHNA, CDR2 SNTAGT. V shed 3 bases and J 5 bases; nucleotides not matched to a gene: 4. This CDR3 contains 15 residues. The CDR3 here is CASSEGTANNSPLHF. CDR3 bases: TGTGCCAGCAGTGAGGGGACAGCAAATAATTCACCCCTCCACTTT.

The chain has TRBV6-2 or TRBV6-3 and TRBJ1-1; the D is unclear. The CDR3 sequence is 13 residues long. Trimming stripped 5 bases from V and 5 bases from J, with 12 bases between. Germline V gives CDR1 MNHEY, CDR2 SVGEGT. The CDR3 DNA follows: TGTGCCAGCAGTGCGGGGTATGGAACTGAAGCTTTCTTT. Protein product: CASSAGYGTEAFF.

J is TRBJ2-1 and V is TRBV29-1; the match to TRBD1 covers 8 bases. The V segment lost 3 bases and the J segment 6 bases; nucleotides outside the gene matches: 22. Germline CDR1 SQVTM, CDR2 ANQGSEA. CDR3 size: 19 residues. CDR3 protein: CSVETSGQVNTLRGNEQFF. As DNA, the CDR3 is TGCAGCGTTGAGACCTCGGGACAGGTAAACACTCTACGGGGCAATGAGCAGTTCTTC.

V usage is TRBV27 and J usage is TRBJ1-5; TRBD1 matches 9 bases. The V segment lost 0 bases and the J segment 7 bases; nucleotides outside the gene matches: 10. CDR3 length equals 17 residues. CDR1 and CDR2 (germline): MNHEY, SMNVEV (reference sequence). CDR3 sequence (DNA): TGTGCCAGCAGTTTATCGGGACCTAGGACAGGGGACCAGCCCCAGCATTTT. Translation: CASSLSGPRTGDQPQHF.

The table lists this clone with a count of one. CDR3 sequence: CASSQPMTVSWGDTQYF. The CDR3 nucleotides read TGTGCCAGCAGCCAACCTATGACAGTTTCGTGGGGAGATACGCAGTATTTT. The chain joins TRBV11-2 to TRBJ2-3; TRBD1 is a possible D gene (5 bases). There are 17 residues in the CDR3. Trimming took 5 bases from V and 5 from J, leaving 23 bases between them. Germline CDR1 and CDR2: SGHAT and FQNNGV.

The chain carries TRBV19 and TRBJ1-1, with 10 positions matching TRBD1. The CDR3 has 16 residues. Losses at the gene ends were 4 bases for V and 8 bases for J; bases not matched to a gene: 13. The germline V gene encodes CDR1 LNHDA and CDR2 SQIVND (reference sequence). The CDR3 is CASSTSPGTGAPEAFF. CDR3 coding DNA: TGTGCCAGTAGTACCAGTCCCGGGACAGGGGCCCCGGAAGCTTTCTTT.